This T cell receptor beta chain was observed in a study of T-cell memory formation after mild COVID-19. Study background: TCR clusters were mostly donor specific.

A note on this clonotype: Antigen unknown.

Researchers used 5'RACE with constant-segment primers to make TCR alpha and TCR beta cDNA libraries that carry sample barcodes and UMIs. TCRdb independently ran MiXCR on the 5' RACE reads; one entry per CDR3 protein. Among 140,000 to 150,000 distinct CDR3 sequences, 19% were seen once, and the ten largest hold around 2.5%. The CDR3 contains 16 residues. V lost 6 bases and J lost 3; bases outside the gene matches: 14. Regarding the study as a whole: Clones contracting day 15 to 85 were balanced CD4/CD8; later expanders leaned CD4+. Clones which contracted sat mainly in CM and EM if CD4+, and in EMRA if CD8+.

The chain links TRBV12-3 or TRBV12-4 to TRBJ2-7, with 7 bases aligning to TRBD2. The sequence came from an adult woman who had mild COVID-19 (a few samples of this study predate the infection). Cell type and time point are not known. Sequencing input: PBMCs or a T cell subset sorted from them (not recorded which). The CDR3 bases are TGTGCCAGCAGCTCATCTCGGGGAGGGCCTCTCTACGAGCAGTACTTC. It is translated as CASSSSRGGPLYEQYF.